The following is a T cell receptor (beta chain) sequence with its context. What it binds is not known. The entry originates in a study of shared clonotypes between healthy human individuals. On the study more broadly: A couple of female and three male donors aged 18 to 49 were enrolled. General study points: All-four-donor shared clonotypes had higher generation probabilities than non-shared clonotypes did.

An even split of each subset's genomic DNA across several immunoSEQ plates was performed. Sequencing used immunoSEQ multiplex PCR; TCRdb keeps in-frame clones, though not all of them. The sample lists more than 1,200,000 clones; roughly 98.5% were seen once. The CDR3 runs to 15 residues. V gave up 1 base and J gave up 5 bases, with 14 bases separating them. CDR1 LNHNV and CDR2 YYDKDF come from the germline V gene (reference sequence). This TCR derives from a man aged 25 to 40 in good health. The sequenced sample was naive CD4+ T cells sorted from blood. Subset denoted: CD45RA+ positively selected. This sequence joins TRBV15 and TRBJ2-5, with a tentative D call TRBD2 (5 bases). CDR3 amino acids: CATSRAIGVGETQYF. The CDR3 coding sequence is TGTGCCACCAGCAGAGCGATCGGGGTTGGGGAGACCCAGTACTTC.